This TCR beta chain was identified during a study of post-analysis software for immune sequencing data. Whole-study context: Both relapsing-remitting and secondary progressive multiple sclerosis featured among the disease courses, as did progressive-relapsing multiple sclerosis.

Concerning this clonotype: Its antigen is still unknown.

Germline CDR1 reads SNHLY; CDR2 reads FYNNEI. The CDR3 totals 13 residues. Prepared libraries of TCR beta cDNA carried unique molecular identifiers. Yield was roughly 0.5 million cDNA molecules from around 1 to 9.1 million T cells. A single record per CDR3 protein comes from TCRdb applying MiXCR to the PCR reads. This table holds some 260,000 distinct CDR3 sequences, about 40% found once. Study findings and constraints: TRBV5-6, TRBV5-1 and TRBV20-1 were among about 5 TRBV segments more frequent in patients than controls. Among multiple sclerosis patients, normalized Chao1 diversity was significantly below that of controls. By F measure, strong co-clustering occurred among samples prepared in the same batch.

The rearrangement joins TRBV2 to TRBJ2-5, with D possibly matching TRBD1 (6 bases). Near its end, the DNA agrees better with TRBJ2-7, so the J call may be wrong. Sequencing was carried out using blood. The receptor's source is a girl aged 5-17 years with multiple sclerosis. Here the CDR3 DNA reads TGTGCCAGCAGTGTTACAGGGTTCGGCGAGCAGTACTTC. Encoded protein: CASSVTGFGEQYF.